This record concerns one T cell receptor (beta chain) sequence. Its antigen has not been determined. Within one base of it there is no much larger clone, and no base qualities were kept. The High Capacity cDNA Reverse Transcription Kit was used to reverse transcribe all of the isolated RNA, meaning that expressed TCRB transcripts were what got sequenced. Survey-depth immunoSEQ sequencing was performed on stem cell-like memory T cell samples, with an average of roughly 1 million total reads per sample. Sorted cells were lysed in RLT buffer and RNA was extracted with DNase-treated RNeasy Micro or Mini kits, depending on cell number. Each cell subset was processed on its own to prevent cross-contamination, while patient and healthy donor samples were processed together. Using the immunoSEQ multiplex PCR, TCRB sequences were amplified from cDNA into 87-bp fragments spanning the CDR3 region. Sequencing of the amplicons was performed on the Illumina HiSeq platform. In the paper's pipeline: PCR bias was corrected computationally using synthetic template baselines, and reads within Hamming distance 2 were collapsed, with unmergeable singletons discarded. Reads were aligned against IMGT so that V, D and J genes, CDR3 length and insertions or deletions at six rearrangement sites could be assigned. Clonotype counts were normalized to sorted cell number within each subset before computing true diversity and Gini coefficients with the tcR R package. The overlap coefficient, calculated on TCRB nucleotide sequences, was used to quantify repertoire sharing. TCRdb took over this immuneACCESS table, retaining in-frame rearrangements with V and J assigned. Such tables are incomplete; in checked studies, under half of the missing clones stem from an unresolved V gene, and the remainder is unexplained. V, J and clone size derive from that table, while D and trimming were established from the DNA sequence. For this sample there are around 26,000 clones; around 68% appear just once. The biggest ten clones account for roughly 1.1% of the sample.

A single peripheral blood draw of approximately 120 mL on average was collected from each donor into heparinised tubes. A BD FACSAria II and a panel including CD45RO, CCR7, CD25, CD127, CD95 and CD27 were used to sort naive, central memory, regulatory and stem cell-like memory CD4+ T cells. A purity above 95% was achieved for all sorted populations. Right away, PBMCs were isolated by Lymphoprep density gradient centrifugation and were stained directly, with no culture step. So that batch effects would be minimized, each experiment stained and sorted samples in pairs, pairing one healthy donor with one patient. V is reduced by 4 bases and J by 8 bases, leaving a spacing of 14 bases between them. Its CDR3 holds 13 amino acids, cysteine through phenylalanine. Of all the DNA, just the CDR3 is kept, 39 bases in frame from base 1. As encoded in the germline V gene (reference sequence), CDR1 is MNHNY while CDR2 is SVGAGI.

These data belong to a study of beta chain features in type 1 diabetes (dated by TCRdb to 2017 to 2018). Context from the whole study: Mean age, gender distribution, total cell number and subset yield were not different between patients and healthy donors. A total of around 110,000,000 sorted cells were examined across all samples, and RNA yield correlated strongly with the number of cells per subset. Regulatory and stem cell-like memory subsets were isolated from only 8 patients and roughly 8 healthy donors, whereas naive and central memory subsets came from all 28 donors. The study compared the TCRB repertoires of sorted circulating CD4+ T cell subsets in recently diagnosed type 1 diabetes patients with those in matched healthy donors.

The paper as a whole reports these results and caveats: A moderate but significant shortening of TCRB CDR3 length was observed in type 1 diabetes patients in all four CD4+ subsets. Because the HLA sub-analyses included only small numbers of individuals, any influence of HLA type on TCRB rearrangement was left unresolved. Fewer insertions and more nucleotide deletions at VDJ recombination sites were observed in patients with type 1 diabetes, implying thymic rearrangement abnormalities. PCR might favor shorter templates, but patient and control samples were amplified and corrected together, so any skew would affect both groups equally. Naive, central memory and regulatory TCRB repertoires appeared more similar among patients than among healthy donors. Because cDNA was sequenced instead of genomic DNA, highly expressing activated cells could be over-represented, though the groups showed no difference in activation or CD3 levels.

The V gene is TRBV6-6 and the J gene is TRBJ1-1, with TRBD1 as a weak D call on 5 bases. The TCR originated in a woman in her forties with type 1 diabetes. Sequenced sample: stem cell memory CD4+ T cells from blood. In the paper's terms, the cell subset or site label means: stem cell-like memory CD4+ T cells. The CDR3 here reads CASSSATEREAFF. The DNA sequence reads TGTGCCAGCAGTTCTGCGACAGAAAGGGAAGCTTTCTTT.